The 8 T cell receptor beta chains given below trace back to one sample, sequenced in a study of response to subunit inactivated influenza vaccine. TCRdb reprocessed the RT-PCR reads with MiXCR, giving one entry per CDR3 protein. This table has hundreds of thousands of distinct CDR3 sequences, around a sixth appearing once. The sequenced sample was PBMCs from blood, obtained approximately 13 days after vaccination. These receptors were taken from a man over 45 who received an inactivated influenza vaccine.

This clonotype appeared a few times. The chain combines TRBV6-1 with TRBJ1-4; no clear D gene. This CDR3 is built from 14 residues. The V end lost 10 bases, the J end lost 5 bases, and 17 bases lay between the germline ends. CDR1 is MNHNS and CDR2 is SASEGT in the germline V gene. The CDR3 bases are TGTGCCACTGGTTTGGCGGGGTCAAATGAAAAACTGTTTTTT. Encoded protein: CATGLAGSNEKLFF.

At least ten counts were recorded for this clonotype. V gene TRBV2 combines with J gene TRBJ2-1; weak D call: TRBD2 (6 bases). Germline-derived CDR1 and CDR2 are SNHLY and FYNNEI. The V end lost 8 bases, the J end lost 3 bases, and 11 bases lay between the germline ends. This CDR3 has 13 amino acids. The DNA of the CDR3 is TGTGCCAGCCGGGACTTCGACTACAATGAGCAGTTCTTC. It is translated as CASRDFDYNEQFF. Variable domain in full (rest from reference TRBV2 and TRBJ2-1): EPEVTQTPSHQVTQMGQEVILRCVPISNHLYFYWYRQILGQKVEFLVSFYNNEISEKSEIFDDQFSVERPDGSNFTLKIRSTKLEDSAMYFCASRDFDYNEQFFGPGTRLTVL.

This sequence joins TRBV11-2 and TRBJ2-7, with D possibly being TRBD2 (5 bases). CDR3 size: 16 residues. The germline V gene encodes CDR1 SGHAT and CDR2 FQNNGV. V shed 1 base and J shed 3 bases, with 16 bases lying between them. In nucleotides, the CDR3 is TGTGCCAGCAGCTTAGTAATCCGGGGTTTCAACTACGAGCAGTACTTC. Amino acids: CASSLVIRGFNYEQYF.

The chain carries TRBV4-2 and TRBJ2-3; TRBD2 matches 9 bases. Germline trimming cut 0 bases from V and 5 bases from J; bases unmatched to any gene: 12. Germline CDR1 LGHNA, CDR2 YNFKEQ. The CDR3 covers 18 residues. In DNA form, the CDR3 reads TGTGCCAGCAGCCAAGAAGGGTTTTTCGCGGGAGGGCAAGATACGCAGTATTTT. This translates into CASSQEGFFAGGQDTQYF.

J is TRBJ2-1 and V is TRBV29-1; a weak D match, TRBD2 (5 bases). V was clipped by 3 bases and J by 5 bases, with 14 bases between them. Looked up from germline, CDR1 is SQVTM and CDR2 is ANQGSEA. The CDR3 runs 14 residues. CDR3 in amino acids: CSVEIPPADNEQFF. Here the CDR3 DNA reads TGCAGCGTTGAGATCCCCCCAGCGGACAATGAGCAGTTCTTC.

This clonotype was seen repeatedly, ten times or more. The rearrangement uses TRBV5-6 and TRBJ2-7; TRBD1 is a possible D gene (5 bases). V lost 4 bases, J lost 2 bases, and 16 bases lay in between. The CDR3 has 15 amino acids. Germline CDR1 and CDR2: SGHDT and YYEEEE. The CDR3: CASSPQTVSPYEQYF. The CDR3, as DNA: TGTGCCAGCAGCCCGCAGACAGTTTCCCCCTACGAGCAGTACTTC.

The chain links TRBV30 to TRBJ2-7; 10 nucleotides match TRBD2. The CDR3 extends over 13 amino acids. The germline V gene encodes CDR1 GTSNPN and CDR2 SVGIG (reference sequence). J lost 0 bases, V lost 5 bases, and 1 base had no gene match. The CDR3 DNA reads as TGTGCCTGGGCTAGCGGGGGCTCCTACGAGCAGTACTTC. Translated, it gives CAWASGGSYEQYF.

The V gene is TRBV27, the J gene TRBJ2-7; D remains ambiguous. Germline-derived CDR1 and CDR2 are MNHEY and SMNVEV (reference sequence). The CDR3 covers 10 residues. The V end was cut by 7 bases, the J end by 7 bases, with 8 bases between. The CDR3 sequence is CASTRLEQYF. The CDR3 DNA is TGTGCCAGCACCCGGTTGGAGCAGTACTTC.